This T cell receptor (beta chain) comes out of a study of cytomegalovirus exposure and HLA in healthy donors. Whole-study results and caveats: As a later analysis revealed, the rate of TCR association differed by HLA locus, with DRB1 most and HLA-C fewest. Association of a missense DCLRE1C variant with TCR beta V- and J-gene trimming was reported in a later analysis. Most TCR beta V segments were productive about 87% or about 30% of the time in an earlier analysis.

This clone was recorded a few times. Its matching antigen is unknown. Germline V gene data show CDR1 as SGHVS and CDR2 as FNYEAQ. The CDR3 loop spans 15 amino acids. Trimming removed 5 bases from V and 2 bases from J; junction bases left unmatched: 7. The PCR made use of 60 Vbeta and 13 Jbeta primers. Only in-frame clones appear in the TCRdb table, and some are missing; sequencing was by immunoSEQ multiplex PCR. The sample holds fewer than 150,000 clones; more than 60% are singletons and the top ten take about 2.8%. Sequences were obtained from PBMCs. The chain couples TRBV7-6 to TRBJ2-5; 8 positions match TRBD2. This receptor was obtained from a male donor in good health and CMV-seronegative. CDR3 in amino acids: CASSETGTRQETQYF. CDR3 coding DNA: TGTGCCAGCAGCGAAACCGGGACTAGACAAGAGACCCAGTACTTC.